This TCR beta chain originates from a study of blood T cells in healthy people across ages. CDR1 and CDR2 from the germline V gene are SNHLY and FYNNEI. V trimming: 10 bases; J trimming: 10 bases; junction bases outside the gene matches: 18. The CDR3 runs to 15 residues. General study points: The study could not conclusively compare naive and antigen-experienced cells, given its unsorted PBMCs. TCR beta diversity per million T cells fell roughly linearly with age.

Only a few counts were recorded for this clonotype. Its target is not known. The second PCR ran about 6 to 11 cycles with a sample-barcoded 5' primer and J-beta primers. TCRdb reprocessed the 5' RACE reads with MiXCR, giving one entry per CDR3 protein. The sample lists more than 1 million distinct CDR3 sequences; more than 35% were seen once. The TCR comes from a woman aged 55-69 years in good health. Sequenced input: blood. The V gene is TRBV2, the J gene TRBJ1-1; TRBD1 aligns across 10 bases. The CDR3 region is CATRMKTGGAVGAFF. The CDR3 coding sequence is TGTGCCACCCGAATGAAGACAGGGGGCGCGGTGGGAGCTTTCTTT.